This is a list of T cell receptor beta chains from one sample in a study of cytomegalovirus exposure and HLA in healthy donors. The assay was immunoSEQ multiplex PCR, and TCRdb's table has in-frame clones only and misses some. The sample contains over 110,000 clones, around nine tenths of which appear only once. The sample consisted of PBMCs. The receptors come from a young man in good health and CMV-seropositive. Each CDR3 is given with its conserved first and last residue. The D gene is left open where the match is weak. Size tells how often a clone was seen (once, few, many) or the class of an expanded clone, and some rows leave it out.

V,J,D,size,length,CDR3,DNA
TRBV5-4,TRBJ2-7,TRBD2,.,18,CASSLRVAGLAASYEQYF,TGTGCCAGCAGCTTGAGAGTTGCCGGACTAGCGGCATCCTACGAGCAGTACTTC
TRBV6-5,TRBJ2-7,TRBD1,.,15,CASSSPGTGFYEQYF,TGTGCCAGCAGTTCCCCCGGGACAGGGTTCTACGAGCAGTACTTC
TRBV7-9,TRBJ1-6,TRBD1,.,18,CASSPTVGGGQGNSPLHF,TGTGCCAGCAGCCCCACTGTGGGCGGAGGACAGGGTAATTCACCCCTCCACTTT
TRBV6-1,TRBJ2-3,TRBD1,.,17,CASSARTGIVVTDTQYF,TGTGCCAGCAGTGCACGGACAGGAATCGTAGTCACAGATACGCAGTATTTT
TRBV7-3,TRBJ2-2,TRBD2,.,18,CASSLTPVAGANTGELFF,TGTGCCAGCAGCTTAACCCCAGTGGCGGGAGCGAACACCGGGGAGCTGTTTTTT
TRBV28,TRBJ2-1,.,.,15,CASSSVERSHNEQFF,TGTGCCAGCAGTTCCGTAGAACGGAGCCACAATGAGCAGTTCTTC
TRBV2,TRBJ2-7,.,.,14,CASSPDRSSYEQYF,TGTGCCAGCAGTCCCGACAGGAGCTCCTACGAGCAGTACTTC
TRBV7-2,TRBJ2-3,TRBD2,.,16,CASSLDGGLAPRGQYF,TGTGCCAGCAGCTTAGACGGTGGACTAGCCCCTCGAGGGCAGTATTTT
TRBV7-8,TRBJ2-3,TRBD2,.,17,CASSLGAAGGVTDTQYF,TGTGCCAGCAGCTTAGGGGCTGCGGGAGGAGTCACAGATACGCAGTATTTT
TRBV7-9,TRBJ1-1,.,.,13,CASSLSGYTEAFF,TGTGCCAGCAGCTTATCCGGGTACACTGAAGCTTTCTTT
TRBV7-9,TRBJ2-1,TRBD2,.,16,CASSPVRAGEYNEQFF,TGTGCCAGCAGCCCAGTGAGGGCGGGAGAGTACAATGAGCAGTTCTTC
TRBV13,TRBJ2-6,TRBD2,.,21,CASSYSTATSGDGSGANVLTF,TGTGCCAGCAGCTACTCTACCGCCACTAGCGGCGATGGCTCTGGGGCCAACGTCCTGACTTTC
TRBV7-2,TRBJ2-5,.,.,14,CASSLGDYRLTQYF,TGTGCCAGCAGCTTGGGCGATTACAGGCTGACCCAGTACTTC
TRBV7-9,TRBJ2-3,TRBD2,.,15,CASSFSGGTTDTQYF,TGTGCCAGCAGCTTTAGCGGGGGGACAACAGATACGCAGTATTTT
TRBV6-5,TRBJ2-7,TRBD1,few,13,CASSSPGTDEQYF,TGTGCCAGCAGTTCTCCCGGGACAGACGAGCAGTACTTC
TRBV6-1,TRBJ1-1,.,.,13,CASHKQGWTEAFF,TGTGCCAGCCATAAACAGGGTTGGACTGAAGCTTTCTTT
TRBV10-2,TRBJ1-1,TRBD1,.,19,CASRAQLGTAHNQGTEAFF,TGCGCCAGCAGGGCACAACTAGGGACAGCACACAACCAGGGCACTGAAGCTTTCTTT
TRBV19,TRBJ2-7,TRBD2,.,15,CASSWSSGSSYEQYF,TGTGCCAGTAGTTGGTCTAGCGGAAGCTCCTACGAGCAGTACTTC
TRBV19,TRBJ1-1,.,.,15,CASSISGQTNTEAFF,TGTGCCAGTTCCATCTCGGGACAAACGAACACTGAAGCTTTCTTT
TRBV5-6,TRBJ2-1,.,.,14,CASSLRVIYNEQFF,TGTGCCAGCAGCTTAAGAGTGATATACAATGAGCAGTTCTTC
TRBV29-1,TRBJ2-2,.,.,14,CSVGRIQGSGELFF,TGCAGCGTTGGGAGAATTCAGGGGAGCGGGGAGCTGTTTTTT
TRBV7-8,TRBJ2-5,TRBD1,.,16,CASSFGRQGLQETQYF,TGTGCCAGCAGCTTCGGCCGACAGGGCCTCCAAGAGACCCAGTACTTC
TRBV10-3,TRBJ2-1,TRBD2,.,15,CAISESSGRWDEQFF,TGTGCCATCAGTGAGTCGAGCGGGAGATGGGATGAGCAGTTCTTC
TRBV7-9,TRBJ1-1,.,.,14,CASSGAFMNTEAFF,TGTGCCAGCAGCGGGGCTTTCATGAACACTGAAGCTTTCTTT
TRBV2,TRBJ2-2,.,once,15,CASSEYPGRTGELFF,TGTGCCAGCAGTGAATACCCAGGGCGTACCGGGGAGCTGTTTTTT
TRBV28,TRBJ1-2,.,.,16,CASRDPGQGGNLGYTF,TGTGCCAGCAGGGACCCCGGGCAGGGCGGGAATCTAGGCTACACCTTC
TRBV13,TRBJ1-6,TRBD1,.,15,CASSFRDRGFSPLHF,TGTGCCAGCAGCTTCCGGGACAGGGGTTTTTCACCCCTCCACTTT
TRBV30,TRBJ1-5,TRBD1,.,15,CAWNGQGARWQPQHF,TGTGCCTGGAACGGACAGGGGGCGCGGTGGCAGCCCCAGCATTTT
TRBV2,TRBJ1-4,TRBD1,.,15,CASSEEGQGNQKLFF,TGTGCCAGCAGTGAAGAGGGACAGGGGAACCAAAAACTGTTTTTT
TRBV5-1,TRBJ2-7,.,.,14,CASSFTPSSYEQYF,TGCGCCAGCAGCTTTACACCTAGCTCCTACGAGCAGTACTTC
TRBV30,TRBJ2-5,TRBD2,few,15,CAWSVIPGGAETQYF,TGTGCCTGGAGTGTAATCCCGGGAGGTGCGGAGACCCAGTACTTC
TRBV7-3,TRBJ2-1,TRBD2,.,16,CASSLISGGRYNEQFF,TGTGCCAGCAGCTTAATCTCGGGAGGTCGGTACAATGAGCAGTTCTTC
TRBV4-2,TRBJ2-3,.,.,17,CASSQDHPGWNTDTQYF,TGTGCCAGCAGCCAAGATCACCCGGGATGGAACACAGATACGCAGTATTTT
TRBV27,TRBJ2-2,.,.,15,CASSLLAGNTGELFF,TGTGCCAGCAGTTTACTCGCGGGAAACACCGGGGAGCTGTTTTTT
TRBV27,TRBJ2-7,TRBD2,.,13,CASSSSGSYEQYF,TGTGCCAGCAGTTCTAGCGGGAGTTACGAGCAGTACTTC
TRBV27,TRBJ1-5,.,.,18,CASSLTGTQAPLGQPQHF,TGTGCCAGCAGCCTGACCGGGACACAGGCCCCGTTAGGTCAGCCCCAGCATTTT
TRBV29-1,TRBJ2-7,TRBD1,few,10,CSAGGYEQYF,TGCAGCGCAGGGGGCTACGAGCAGTACTTC
TRBV7-8,TRBJ2-7,TRBD1,few,16,CASSQRTGEGSYEQYF,TGTGCCAGCAGCCAAAGGACAGGGGAGGGCTCCTACGAGCAGTACTTC
TRBV27,TRBJ1-5,.,.,15,CASSLSRQSNQPQHF,TGTGCCAGCAGTTTATCCCGACAGAGCAATCAGCCCCAGCATTTT
TRBV28,TRBJ1-1,.,once,15,CVISGGARLNTEAFF,TGTGTCATCAGCGGAGGTGCAAGACTTAACACTGAAGCTTTCTTT
TRBV11-2,TRBJ2-7,.,.,15,CASSLVGGSSYEQYF,TGTGCCAGCAGCTTAGTTGGGGGGTCAAGCTACGAGCAGTACTTC
TRBV5-1,TRBJ2-7,.,once,13,CASSLGAGDEQYF,TGCGCCAGCAGCTTGGGTGCGGGCGACGAGCAGTACTTC
TRBV6-6,TRBJ1-5,TRBD1,.,14,CASREGQGIQPQHF,TGTGCCAGCAGAGAGGGACAGGGGATCCAGCCCCAGCATTTT
TRBV5-1,TRBJ1-4,.,.,15,CASSFQGGPNEKLFF,TGCGCCAGCAGCTTCCAAGGAGGGCCTAATGAAAAACTGTTTTTT
TRBV5-6,TRBJ1-4,.,.,13,CASSLELDEKLFF,TGTGCCAGCAGCCTGGAGCTTGATGAAAAACTGTTTTTT
TRBV5-4,TRBJ2-5,TRBD1,.,14,CASSLNRGQETQYF,TGTGCCAGCAGCTTGAACAGGGGCCAAGAGACCCAGTACTTC
TRBV5-6,TRBJ2-7,.,few,15,CASSFYGTRNSWQYF,TGTGCCAGCAGCTTTTATGGGACTCGAAATTCGTGGCAGTACTTC